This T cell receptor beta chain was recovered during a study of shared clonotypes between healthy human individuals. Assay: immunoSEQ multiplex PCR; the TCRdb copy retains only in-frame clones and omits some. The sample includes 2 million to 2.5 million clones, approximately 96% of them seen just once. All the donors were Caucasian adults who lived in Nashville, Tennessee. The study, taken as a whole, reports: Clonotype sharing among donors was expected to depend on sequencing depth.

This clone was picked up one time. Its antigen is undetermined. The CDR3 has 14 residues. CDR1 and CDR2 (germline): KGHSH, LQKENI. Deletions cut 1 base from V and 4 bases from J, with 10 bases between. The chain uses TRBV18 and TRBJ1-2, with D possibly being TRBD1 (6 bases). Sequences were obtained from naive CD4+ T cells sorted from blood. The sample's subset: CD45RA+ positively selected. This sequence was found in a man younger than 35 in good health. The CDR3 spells CASSPRQEGYGYTF. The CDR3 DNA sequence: TGTGCCAGCTCACCACGACAGGAAGGCTATGGCTACACCTTC.